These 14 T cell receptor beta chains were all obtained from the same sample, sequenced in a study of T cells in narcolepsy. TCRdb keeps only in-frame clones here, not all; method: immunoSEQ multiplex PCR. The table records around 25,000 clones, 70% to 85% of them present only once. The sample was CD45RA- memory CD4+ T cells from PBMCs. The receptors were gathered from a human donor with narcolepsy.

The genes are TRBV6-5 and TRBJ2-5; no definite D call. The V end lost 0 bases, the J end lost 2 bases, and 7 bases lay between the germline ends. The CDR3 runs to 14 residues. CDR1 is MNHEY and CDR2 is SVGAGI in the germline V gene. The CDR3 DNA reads TGTGCCAGCAGTTACTCGCCGGTACAAGAGACCCAGTACTTC. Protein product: CASSYSPVQETQYF.

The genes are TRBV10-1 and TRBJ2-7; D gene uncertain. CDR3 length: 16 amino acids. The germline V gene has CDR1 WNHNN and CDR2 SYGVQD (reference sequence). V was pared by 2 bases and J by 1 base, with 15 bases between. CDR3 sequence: CASSERRASLSYEQYF. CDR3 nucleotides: TGCGCCAGCAGTGAGAGGCGCGCGTCCTTATCCTACGAGCAGTACTTC.

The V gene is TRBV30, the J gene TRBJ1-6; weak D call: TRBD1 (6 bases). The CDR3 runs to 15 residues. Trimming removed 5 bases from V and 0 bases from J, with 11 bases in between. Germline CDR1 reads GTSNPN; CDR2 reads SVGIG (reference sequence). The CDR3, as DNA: TGTGCCTGGGGGGACATAAGCTCCTATAATTCACCCCTCCACTTT. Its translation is CAWGDISSYNSPLHF. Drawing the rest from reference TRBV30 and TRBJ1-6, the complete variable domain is SQTIHQWPATLVQPVGSPLSLECTVEGTSNPNLYWYRQAAGRGLQLLFYSVGIGQISSEVPQNLSASRPQDRQFILSSKKLLLSDSGFYLCAWGDISSYNSPLHFGNGTRLTVT.

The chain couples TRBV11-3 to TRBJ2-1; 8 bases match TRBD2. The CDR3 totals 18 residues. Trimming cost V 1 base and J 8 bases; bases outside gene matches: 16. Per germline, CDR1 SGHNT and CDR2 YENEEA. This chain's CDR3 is CASSLAGWFEREFYEQFF. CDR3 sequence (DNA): TGTGCCAGCAGCTTAGCGGGTTGGTTTGAGCGGGAGTTTTATGAGCAGTTCTTC.

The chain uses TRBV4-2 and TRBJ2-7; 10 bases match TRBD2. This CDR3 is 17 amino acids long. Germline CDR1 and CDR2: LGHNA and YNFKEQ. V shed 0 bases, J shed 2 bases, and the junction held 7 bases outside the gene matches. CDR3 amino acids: CASSQDYRLAGAYEQYF. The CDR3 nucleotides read TGTGCCAGCAGCCAAGATTATCGCCTAGCGGGGGCCTACGAGCAGTACTTC.

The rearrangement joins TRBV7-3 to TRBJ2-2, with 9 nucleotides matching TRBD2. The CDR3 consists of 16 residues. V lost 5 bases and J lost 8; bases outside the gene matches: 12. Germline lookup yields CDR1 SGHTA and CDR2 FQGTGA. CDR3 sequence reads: CASSPPAGGVFGELFF. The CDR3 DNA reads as TGTGCCAGCAGCCCCCCCGCGGGGGGGGTCTTTGGGGAGCTGTTTTTT.

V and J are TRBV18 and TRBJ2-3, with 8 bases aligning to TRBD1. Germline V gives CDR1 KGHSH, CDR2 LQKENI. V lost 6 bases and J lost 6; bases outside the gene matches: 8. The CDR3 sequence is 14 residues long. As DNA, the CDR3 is TGTGCCAGCTCTCCCTGGGACAGGCGTGATACGCAGTATTTT. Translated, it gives CASSPWDRRDTQYF. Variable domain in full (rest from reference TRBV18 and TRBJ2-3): NAGVMQNPRHLVRRRGQEARLRCSPMKGHSHVYWYRQLPEEGLKFMVYLQKENIIDESGMPKERFSAEFPKEGPSILRIQQVVRGDSAAYFCASSPWDRRDTQYFGPGTRLTVL.

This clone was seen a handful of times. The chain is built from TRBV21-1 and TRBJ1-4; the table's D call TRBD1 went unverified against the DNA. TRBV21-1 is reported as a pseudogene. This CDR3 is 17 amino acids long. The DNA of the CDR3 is TGTGCCAGCAGCAGCACGGGACACCGTGCAACTAATGAAAAACTGTTTTTT. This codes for CASSSTGHRATNEKLFF.

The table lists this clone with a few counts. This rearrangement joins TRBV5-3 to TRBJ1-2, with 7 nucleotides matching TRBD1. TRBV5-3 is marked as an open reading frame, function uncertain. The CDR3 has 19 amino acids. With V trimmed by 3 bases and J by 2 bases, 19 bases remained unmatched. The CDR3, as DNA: TGTGCCAGAAGCTCTACATCCCCCCGACAGGGAAGGGGGAACTATGGCTACACCTTC. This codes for CARSSTSPRQGRGNYGYTF.

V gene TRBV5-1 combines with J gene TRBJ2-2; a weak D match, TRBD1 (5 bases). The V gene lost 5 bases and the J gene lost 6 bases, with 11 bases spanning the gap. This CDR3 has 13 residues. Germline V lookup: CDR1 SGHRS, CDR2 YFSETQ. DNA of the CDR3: TGCGCCAGCAGGGGGCCAGTGGCCGGGGAGCTGTTTTTT. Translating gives CASRGPVAGELFF.

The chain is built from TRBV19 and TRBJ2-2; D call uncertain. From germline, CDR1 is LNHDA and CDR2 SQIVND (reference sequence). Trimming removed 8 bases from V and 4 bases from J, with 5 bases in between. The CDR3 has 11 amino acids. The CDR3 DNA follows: TGTGCCAGTGCAATCACCGGGGAGCTGTTTTTT. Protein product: CASAITGELFF.

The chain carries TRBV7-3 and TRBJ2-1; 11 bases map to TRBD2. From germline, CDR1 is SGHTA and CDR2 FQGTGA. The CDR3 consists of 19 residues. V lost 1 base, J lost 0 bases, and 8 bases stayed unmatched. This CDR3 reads CASSLKGTSGMSSYNEQFF. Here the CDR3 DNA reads TGTGCCAGCAGCTTAAAAGGGACTAGCGGAATGAGCTCCTACAATGAGCAGTTCTTC. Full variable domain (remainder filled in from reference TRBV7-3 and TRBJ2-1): GAGVSQTPSNKVTEKGKYVELRCDPISGHTALYWYRQSLGQGPEFLIYFQGTGAADDSGLPNDRFFAVRPEGSVSTLKIQRTERGDSAVYLCASSLKGTSGMSSYNEQFFGPGTRLTVL.

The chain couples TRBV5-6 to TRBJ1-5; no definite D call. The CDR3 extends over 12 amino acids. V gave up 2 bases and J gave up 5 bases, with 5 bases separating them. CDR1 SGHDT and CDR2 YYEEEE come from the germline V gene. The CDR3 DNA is TGTGCCAGCAGCTTCGGGGATCAGCCCCAGCATTTT. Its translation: CASSFGDQPQHF. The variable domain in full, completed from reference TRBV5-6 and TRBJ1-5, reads DAGVTQSPTHLIKTRGQQVTLRCSPKSGHDTVSWYQQALGQGPQFIFQYYEEEERQRGNFPDRFSGHQFPNYSSELNVNALLLGDSALYLCASSFGDQPQHFGDGTRLSIL.

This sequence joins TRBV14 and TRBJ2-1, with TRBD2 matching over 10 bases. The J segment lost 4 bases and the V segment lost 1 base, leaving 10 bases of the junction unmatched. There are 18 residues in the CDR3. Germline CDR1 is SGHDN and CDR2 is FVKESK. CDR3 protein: CASSQAPSGGPGYNEQFF. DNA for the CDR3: TGTGCCAGCAGCCAAGCCCCTAGCGGGGGACCAGGGTACAATGAGCAGTTCTTC.